This TCR beta chain was sequenced in a study of T cell responses to AZD1222 COVID-19 vaccine. The study, taken as a whole, reports: Spike-specific TCR breadth and depth both grew after two AZD1222 doses. Donors were largely white British and mainly female; clonal diversity was possibly underestimated. Baseline testing showed seropositivity in only 6 or 7 AZD1222 recipients. Spike as a whole was targeted by vaccine-associated CD4 TCRs, dominant at 160-218 and 743-854.

This clone came up a few times. Its antigen is unknown. Trimming removed 3 bases from V and 4 bases from J, with 12 bases in between. CDR1 KGHSH and CDR2 LQKENI come from the germline V gene. The CDR3 has 14 amino acids. Sequencing used immunoSEQ multiplex PCR; TCRdb keeps in-frame clones, though not all of them. The sample records 130,000 to 150,000 clones, 80% to 85% being singletons. The clonotype was recovered from an adult in good health. The rearrangement links TRBV18 to TRBJ1-2; possibly TRBD1 for D (5 bases). The sample consisted of peripheral blood, taken on day 0 of MenACWY control vaccination. The CDR3 sequence is CASSPPGSVYGYTF. CDR3 coding DNA: TGTGCCAGCTCACCTCCAGGGTCCGTCTATGGCTACACCTTC.